These 18 T cell receptor beta chains came from one sample sequenced in a study of OX40 agonist ivuxolimab in advanced cancers. Library prep was done by the immunoSEQ multiplex PCR assay. TCRdb stores this immuneACCESS table with in-frame sequences only. Part of the clones is absent; in the studies checked, under half of the shortfall reflects unresolved V genes, and no reason is known for the rest. The sample table contains 70,000 or so clones; only one count was recorded for around nine tenths of them. The top ten hold roughly 0.64% of the sample. This sample comprised CD4+ or CD8+ T cells sorted from blood, obtained in a trial of the OX40 agonist ivuxolimab. These receptors were obtained from an adult with an advanced solid tumor such as melanoma, head and neck, liver or kidney cancer.

The V gene is TRBV2, the J gene TRBJ1-5; possible D gene TRBD1, 6 bases. V was trimmed by 10 bases and J by 4 bases, leaving 14 bases between them. The length of the CDR3 is 13 residues. The germline CDR1 and CDR2 sequences are SNHLY and FYNNEI. The CDR3: CATRTASNQPQHF. The CDR3 bases are TGTGCCACCCGGACAGCCTCTAATCAGCCCCAGCATTTT.

The rearrangement joins TRBV28 to TRBJ2-7, with D perhaps assigned TRBD1 or TRBD2 (5 bases each). V was clipped by 2 bases and J by 0 bases, with 11 bases between them. The CDR3 has 15 amino acids. Germline V CDR1 and CDR2: MDHEN, SYDVKM. The CDR3 sequence: CASSLRDPPSYEQYF. The CDR3 coding sequence is TGTGCCAGCAGTTTACGGGACCCACCCTCCTACGAGCAGTACTTC.

The chain employs TRBV7-2 and TRBJ1-1; 8 bases are a match to TRBD1. The J segment lost 4 bases and the V segment lost 5 bases, leaving 6 bases of the junction unmatched. CDR3 length: 14 amino acids. The germline CDR1 and CDR2 sequences are SGHTA and FQGNSA. The DNA of the CDR3 is TGTGCCAGCAGCCTCAGGGGGCGAAGCACTGAAGCTTTCTTT. Residues: CASSLRGRSTEAFF.

This clone was observed a single time. CDR3 in DNA: TGTGCCAGTCTTTTTGGAAGCTCCTATAATTCACCCCTCCACTTT. Its protein is CASLFGSSYNSPLHF. The V call is TRBV28, the J call TRBJ1-6; D remains unclear. The CDR3 contains 15 residues. V lost 9 bases to trimming and J lost 0 bases, with 12 bases between them. Germline CDR1 and CDR2: MDHEN and SYDVKM.

V usage is TRBV10-3 and J usage is TRBJ1-1; no definite D call. CDR1 and CDR2 (germline): ENHRY, SYGVKD. V was cut by 1 base and J by 5 bases, with 8 bases left in between. CDR3 length equals 13 residues. CDR3 sequence reads: CAISEFEGTEAFF. The CDR3 DNA sequence: TGTGCCATCAGTGAGTTTGAGGGAACTGAAGCTTTCTTT.

The chain recombines TRBV6-6 with TRBJ1-4, with D maybe TRBD1 (5 bases). V lost 6 bases and J lost 3, with 11 bases in between. The length of the CDR3 is 14 residues. CDR1 and CDR2 (germline): MNHNY, SVGAGI (reference sequence). CDR3 coding DNA: TGTGCCAGCAGCCCCGACAGTTCTAATGAAAAACTGTTTTTT. Encoded protein: CASSPDSSNEKLFF.

V usage is TRBV27 and J usage is TRBJ2-2; 8 bases align to TRBD2. J lost 0 bases, V lost 6 bases, and 3 bases had no gene match. The CDR3 spans 15 residues. Germline lookup yields CDR1 MNHEY and CDR2 SMNVEV (reference sequence). CDR3 bases: TGTGCCAGCAGGGTAGCGGGGTCGAACACCGGGGAGCTGTTTTTT. This encodes CASRVAGSNTGELFF.

To note about this clone: Relative to the germline gene, one junction end is altered; a read error may explain this. Other DNA sequences within the sample encode an identical CDR3. The CDR3 protein is CASSLSGSQPQHF. Written as DNA, the CDR3 is TGTGCTAGCAGTTTATCTGGCAGTCAGCCCCAGCATTTT. This chain connects TRBV28 to TRBJ1-5, with D unresolved. Germline V lookup: CDR1 MDHEN, CDR2 SYDVKM. The CDR3 loop spans 13 amino acids. The complete variable domain, with remaining parts taken from reference TRBV28 and TRBJ1-5, reads DVKVTQSSRYLVKRTGEKVFLECVQDMDHENMFWYRQDPGLGLRLIYFSYDVKMKEKGDIPEGYSVSREKKERFSLILESASTNQTSMYLCASSLSGSQPQHFGDGTRLSIL.

The genes are TRBV20-1 and TRBJ2-7, with D possibly TRBD1 on 6 matching bases. Germline V gene lookup returns CDR1 DFQATT and CDR2 SNEGSKA (reference sequence). CDR3 length: 11 amino acids. Trimming removed 3 bases at V and 7 bases at J, with 10 bases between. The CDR3 region has the DNA TGCAGTGCTAGCAGGGGAAATGAGCAGTACTTC. Translated: CSASRGNEQYF.

The chain uses TRBV5-1 and TRBJ2-7; the match to TRBD2 covers 15 bases. The J segment lost 4 bases and the V segment lost 0 bases, leaving 5 bases of the junction unmatched. Germline V CDR1 and CDR2: SGHRS, YFSETQ. The CDR3 runs 17 residues. The CDR3 bases are TGCGCCAGCAGCTTGGCCACCGGACTAGCGGGAGGGTACGAGCAGTACTTC. Protein product: CASSLATGLAGGYEQYF.

The genes are TRBV7-2 and TRBJ2-1; TRBD2 matches 13 bases. The J segment lost 8 bases and the V segment lost 6 bases, leaving 4 bases of the junction unmatched. Germline CDR1 SGHTA, CDR2 FQGNSA. This CDR3 comprises 14 residues. This CDR3 is CASRGTSGTDEQFF. CDR3 nucleotides: TGTGCCAGCAGGGGGACTAGCGGGACTGATGAGCAGTTCTTC.

The rearrangement uses TRBV27 and TRBJ1-2, with D perhaps TRBD1 (5 bases). This CDR3 has 16 residues. V was trimmed by 5 bases and J by 1 base, leaving 17 bases between them. Germline V gives CDR1 MNHEY, CDR2 SMNVEV (reference sequence). CDR3 DNA: TGTGCCAGCAGTCCCCGCCGAGGGACTCTTAACTATGGCTACACCTTC. Its protein is CASSPRRGTLNYGYTF.

This rearrangement joins TRBV19 to TRBJ2-1; D possibly corresponds to TRBD1 (6 bases). This CDR3 has 16 amino acids. The V end lost 3 bases, the J end lost 6 bases, and 18 bases lay between the germline ends. CDR1 and CDR2 from the germline V gene are LNHDA and SQIVND (reference sequence). The CDR3 loop reads CASSIKTGRGSNEQFF. DNA for the CDR3: TGTGCCAGTAGTATTAAGACAGGCCGTGGGAGCAATGAGCAGTTCTTC.

There are a few counts of this clone. V and J are TRBV10-3 and TRBJ1-2, with 9 bases fitting TRBD1. The CDR3 totals 15 residues. V gave up 6 bases and J gave up 6 bases; unmatched junction bases: 11. Looked up from germline, CDR1 is ENHRY and CDR2 is SYGVKD. The CDR3 DNA follows: TGTGCCATCAGAAGGACCGGGACAGGGTCTGATGGCTACACCTTC. The encoded protein is CAIRRTGTGSDGYTF.

CDR3 nucleotide sequence: TGCAGCGTTGGGGCAGGGGGCAAAACCGGGGAGCTGTTTTTT. Protein sequence: CSVGAGGKTGELFF. The rearrangement uses TRBV29-1 and TRBJ2-2; 8 bases fit TRBD1. V was clipped by 4 bases and J by 5 bases; unmatched bases: 6. The length of the CDR3 is 14 residues. Looked up from germline, CDR1 is SQVTM and CDR2 is ANQGSEA.

The V and J genes are TRBV6-1 and TRBJ2-3, with TRBD2 identical over 14 bases. Germline CDR1 reads MNHNS; CDR2 reads SASEGT. The trim removed 2 bases at V and 3 bases at J, leaving 16 bases unmatched. The CDR3 spans 21 residues. CDR3 DNA: TGTGCCAGCAGTGAAAGGTCGACCAAGAGACTAGCGGGGGGGATGACAGATACGCAGTATTTT. This sequence encodes CASSERSTKRLAGGMTDTQYF.

V gene TRBV29-1 combines with J gene TRBJ1-4; TRBD1 matches 8 bases. The CDR3 covers 16 residues. Germline CDR1 reads SQVTM; CDR2 reads ANQGSEA. J was trimmed by 4 bases and V by 7 bases; bases with no gene match: 14. CDR3 amino acids: CSGRTGTPLINEKLFF. As DNA, the CDR3 is TGCAGCGGGCGGACAGGGACCCCCCTTATTAATGAAAAACTGTTTTTT.

J is TRBJ1-2 and V is TRBV5-1, with D tentatively TRBD1 (5 bases). The V end lost 2 bases, the J end lost 8 bases, and 13 bases lay between the germline ends. This CDR3 is 13 amino acids long. CDR1 SGHRS and CDR2 YFSETQ come from the germline V gene. Here the CDR3 reads CASSLEGNGGYTF. CDR3 sequence (DNA): TGCGCCAGCAGCTTAGAGGGGAATGGCGGCTACACCTTC. The full variable domain, rest sourced from reference TRBV5-1 and TRBJ1-2, is KAGVTQTPRYLIKTRGQQVTLSCSPISGHRSVSWYQQTPGQGLQFLFEYFSETQRNKGNFPGRFSGRQFSNSRSEMNVSTLELGDSALYLCASSLEGNGGYTFGSGTRLTVV.